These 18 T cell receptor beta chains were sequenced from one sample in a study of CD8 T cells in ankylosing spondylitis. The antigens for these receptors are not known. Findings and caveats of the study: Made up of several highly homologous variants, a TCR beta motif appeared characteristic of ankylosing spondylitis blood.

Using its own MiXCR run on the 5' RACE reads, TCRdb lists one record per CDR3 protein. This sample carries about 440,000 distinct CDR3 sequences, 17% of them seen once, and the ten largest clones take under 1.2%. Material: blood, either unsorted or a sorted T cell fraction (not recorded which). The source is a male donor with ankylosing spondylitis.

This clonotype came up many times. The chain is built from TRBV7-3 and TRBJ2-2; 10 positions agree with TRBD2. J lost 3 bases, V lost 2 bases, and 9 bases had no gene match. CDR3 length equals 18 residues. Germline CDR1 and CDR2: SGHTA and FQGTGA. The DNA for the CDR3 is TGTGCCAGCAGCTTATCGGTTGGACTAGCGGAACACACCGGGGAGCTGTTTTTT. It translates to CASSLSVGLAEHTGELFF.

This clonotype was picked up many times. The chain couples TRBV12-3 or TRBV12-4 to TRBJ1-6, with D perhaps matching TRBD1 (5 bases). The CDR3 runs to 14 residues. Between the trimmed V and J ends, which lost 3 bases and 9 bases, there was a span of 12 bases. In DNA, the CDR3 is TGTGCCAGCAGTTTCTCAGGGTATGGTTCACCCCTCCACTTT. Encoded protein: CASSFSGYGSPLHF.

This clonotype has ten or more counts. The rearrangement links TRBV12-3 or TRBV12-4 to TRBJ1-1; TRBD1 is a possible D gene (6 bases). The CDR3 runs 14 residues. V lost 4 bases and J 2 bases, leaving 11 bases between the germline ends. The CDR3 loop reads CASSSWTANTEAFF. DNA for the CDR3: TGTGCCAGCAGTTCTTGGACAGCCAACACTGAAGCTTTCTTT.

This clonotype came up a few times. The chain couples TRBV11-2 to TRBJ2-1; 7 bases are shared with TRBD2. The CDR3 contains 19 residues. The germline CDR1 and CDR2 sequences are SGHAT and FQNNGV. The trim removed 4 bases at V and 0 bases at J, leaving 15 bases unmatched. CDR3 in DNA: TGTGCCAGCAGCTCCCCGGGACTAACTTCAGCAAGCTCCTACAATGAGCAGTTCTTC. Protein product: CASSSPGLTSASSYNEQFF.

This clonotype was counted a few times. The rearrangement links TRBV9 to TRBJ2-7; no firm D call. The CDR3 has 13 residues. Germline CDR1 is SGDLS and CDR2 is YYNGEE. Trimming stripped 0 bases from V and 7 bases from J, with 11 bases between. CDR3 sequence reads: CASSVGTWGEQYF. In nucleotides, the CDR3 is TGTGCCAGCAGCGTAGGCACTTGGGGAGAGCAGTACTTC.

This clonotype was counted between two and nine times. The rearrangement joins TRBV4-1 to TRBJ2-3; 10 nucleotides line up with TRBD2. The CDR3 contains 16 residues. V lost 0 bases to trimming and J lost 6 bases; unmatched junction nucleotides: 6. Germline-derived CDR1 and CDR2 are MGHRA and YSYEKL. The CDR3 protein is CASSQDASGRVDTQYF. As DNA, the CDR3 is TGCGCCAGCAGCCAAGACGCTAGCGGGAGAGTGGATACGCAGTATTTT.

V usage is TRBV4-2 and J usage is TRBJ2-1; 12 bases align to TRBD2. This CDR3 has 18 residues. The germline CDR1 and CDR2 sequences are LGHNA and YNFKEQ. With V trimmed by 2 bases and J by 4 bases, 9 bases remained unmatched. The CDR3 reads CASSQPLRTSGDYNEQFF. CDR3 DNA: TGTGCCAGCAGCCAACCCCTTAGGACTAGCGGGGATTACAATGAGCAGTTCTTC.

CDR3 protein: CASSSRQGASANEKLFF. DNA of the CDR3: TGCGCCAGCAGCTCCCGACAGGGGGCCTCGGCTAATGAAAAACTGTTTTTT. The chain couples TRBV5-1 to TRBJ1-4; the match to TRBD1 covers 10 bases. J lost 3 bases, V lost 3 bases, and 8 bases had no gene match. The CDR3 is made up of 17 amino acids. Germline V gene data show CDR1 as SGHRS and CDR2 as YFSETQ.

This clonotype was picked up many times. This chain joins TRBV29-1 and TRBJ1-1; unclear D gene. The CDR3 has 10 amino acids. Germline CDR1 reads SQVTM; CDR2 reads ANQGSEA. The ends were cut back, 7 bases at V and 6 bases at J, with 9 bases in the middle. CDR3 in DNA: TGCAGCGCCGCAGGCGCTGAAGCTTTCTTT. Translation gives CSAAGAEAFF.

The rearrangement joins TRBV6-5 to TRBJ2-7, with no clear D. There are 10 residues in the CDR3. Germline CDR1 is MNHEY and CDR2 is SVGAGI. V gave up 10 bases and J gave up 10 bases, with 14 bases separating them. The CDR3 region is CATGLGRQYF. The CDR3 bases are TGTGCCACTGGGTTGGGCCGACAGTACTTC.

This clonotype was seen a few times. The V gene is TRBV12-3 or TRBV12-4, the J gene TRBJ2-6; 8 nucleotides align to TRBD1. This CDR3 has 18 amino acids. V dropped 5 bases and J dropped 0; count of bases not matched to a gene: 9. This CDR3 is CASSRQGRTYSGANVLTF. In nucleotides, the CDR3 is TGTGCCAGCAGTCGACAGGGGCGCACCTACTCTGGGGCCAACGTCCTGACTTTC.

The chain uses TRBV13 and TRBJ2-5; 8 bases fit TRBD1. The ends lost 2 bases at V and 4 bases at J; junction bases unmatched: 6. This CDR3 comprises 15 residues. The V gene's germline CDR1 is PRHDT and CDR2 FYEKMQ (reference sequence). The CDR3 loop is CASSLQGDRGETQYF. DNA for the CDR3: TGTGCCAGCAGCTTACAGGGAGACAGGGGAGAGACCCAGTACTTC.

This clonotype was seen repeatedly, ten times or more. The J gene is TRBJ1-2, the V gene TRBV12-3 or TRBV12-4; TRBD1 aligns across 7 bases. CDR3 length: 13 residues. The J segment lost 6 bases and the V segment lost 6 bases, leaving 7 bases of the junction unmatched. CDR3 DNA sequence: TGTGCCAGCAGCCGTAGGGGGCGGGATGGCTACACCTTC. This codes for CASSRRGRDGYTF.

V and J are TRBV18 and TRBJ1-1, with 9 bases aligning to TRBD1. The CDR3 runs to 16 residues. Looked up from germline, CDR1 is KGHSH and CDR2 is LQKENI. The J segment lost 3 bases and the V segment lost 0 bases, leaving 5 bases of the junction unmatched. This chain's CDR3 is CASSPPGQGPYTEAFF. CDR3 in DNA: TGTGCCAGCTCACCACCGGGACAGGGCCCCTACACTGAAGCTTTCTTT.

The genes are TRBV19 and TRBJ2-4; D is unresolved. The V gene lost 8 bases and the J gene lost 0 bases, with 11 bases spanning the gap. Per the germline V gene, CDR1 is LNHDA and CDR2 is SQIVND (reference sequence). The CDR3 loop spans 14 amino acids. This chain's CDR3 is CASAPGLAKNIQYF. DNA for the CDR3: TGTGCCAGTGCTCCTGGTCTAGCCAAAAACATTCAGTACTTC.

The CDR3 bases are TGCAGCGTTGTGGGACTAGCTTACGAGCAGTACTTC. Encoded protein: CSVVGLAYEQYF. The rearrangement links TRBV29-1 to TRBJ2-7; 9 bases align to TRBD2. Germline V gives CDR1 SQVTM, CDR2 ANQGSEA. J was trimmed by 4 bases and V by 4 bases; bases with no gene match: 2. CDR3 size: 12 residues.

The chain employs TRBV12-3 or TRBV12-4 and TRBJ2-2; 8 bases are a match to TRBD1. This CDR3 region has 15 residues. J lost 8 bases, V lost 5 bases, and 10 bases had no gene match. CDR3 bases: TGTGCCAGCAGTGACTGGGACAGGTTGAAAGGGGAGCTGTTTTTT. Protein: CASSDWDRLKGELFF.

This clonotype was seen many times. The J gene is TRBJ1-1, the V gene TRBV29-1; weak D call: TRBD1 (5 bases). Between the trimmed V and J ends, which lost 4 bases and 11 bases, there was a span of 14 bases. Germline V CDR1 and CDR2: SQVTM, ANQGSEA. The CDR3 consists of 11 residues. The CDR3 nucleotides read TGCAGCGTTGGGGACCCCAACCGGGCTTTCTTT. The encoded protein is CSVGDPNRAFF. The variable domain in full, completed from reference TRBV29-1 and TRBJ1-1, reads SAVISQKPSRDICQRGTSLTIQCQVDSQVTMMFWYRQQPGQSLTLIATANQGSEATYESGFVIDKFPISRPNLTFSTLTVSNMSPEDSSIYLCSVGDPNRAFFGQGTRLTVV.